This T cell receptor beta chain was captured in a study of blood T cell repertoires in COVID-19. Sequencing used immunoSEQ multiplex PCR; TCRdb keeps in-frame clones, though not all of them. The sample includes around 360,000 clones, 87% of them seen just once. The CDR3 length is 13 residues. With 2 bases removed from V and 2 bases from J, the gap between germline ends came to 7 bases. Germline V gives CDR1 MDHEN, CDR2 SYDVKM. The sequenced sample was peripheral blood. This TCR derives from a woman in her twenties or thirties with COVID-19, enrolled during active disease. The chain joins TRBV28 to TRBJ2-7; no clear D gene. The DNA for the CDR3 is TGTGCCAGCAGTTTACTAGGCACCTACGAGCAGTACTTC. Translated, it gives CASSLLGTYEQYF.